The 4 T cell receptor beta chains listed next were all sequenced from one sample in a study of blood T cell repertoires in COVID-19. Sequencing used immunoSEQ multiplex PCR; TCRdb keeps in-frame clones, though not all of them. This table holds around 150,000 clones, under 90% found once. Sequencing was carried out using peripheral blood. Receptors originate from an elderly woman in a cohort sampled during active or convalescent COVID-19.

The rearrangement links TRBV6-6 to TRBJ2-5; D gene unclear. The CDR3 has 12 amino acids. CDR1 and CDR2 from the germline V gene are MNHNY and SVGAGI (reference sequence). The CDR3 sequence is CVAASGLETQYF. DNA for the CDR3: TGTGTCGCAGCGTCCGGGTTGGAGACCCAGTACTTC.

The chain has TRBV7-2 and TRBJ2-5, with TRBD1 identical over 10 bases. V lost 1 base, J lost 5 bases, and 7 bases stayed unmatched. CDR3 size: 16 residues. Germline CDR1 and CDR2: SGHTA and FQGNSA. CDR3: CASSLVGTGEWETQYF. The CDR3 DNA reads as TGTGCCAGCAGCTTAGTGGGGACAGGGGAATGGGAGACCCAGTACTTC.

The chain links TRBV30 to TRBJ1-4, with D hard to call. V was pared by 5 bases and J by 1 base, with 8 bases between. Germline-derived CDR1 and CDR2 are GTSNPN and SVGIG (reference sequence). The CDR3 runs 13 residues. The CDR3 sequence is CAWAVGTNEKLFF. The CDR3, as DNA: TGTGCCTGGGCGGTTGGAACTAATGAAAAACTGTTTTTT.

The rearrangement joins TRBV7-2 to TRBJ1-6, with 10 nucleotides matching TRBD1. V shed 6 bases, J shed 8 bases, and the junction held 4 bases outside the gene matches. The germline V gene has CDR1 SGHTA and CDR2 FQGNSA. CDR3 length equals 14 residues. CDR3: CASRTGQGDSPLHF. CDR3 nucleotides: TGTGCCAGCAGGACAGGACAGGGGGATTCACCCCTCCACTTT.